This T cell receptor (beta chain) was identified in a study of OX40 agonist ivuxolimab in advanced cancers. Background for the entire study: Ivuxolimab, which targeted the costimulatory receptor OX40 (CD134), was an agonistic, fully human IgG2 monoclonal antibody. Prior anti-PD-1, anti-PD-L1 or anti-CTLA-4 therapy was permitted, and approximately 42% of dose-escalation patients had received checkpoint inhibitors. Partial responses occurred in three dose-escalation patients: two with cutaneous melanoma and one with hepatocellular carcinoma. Intravenous ivuxolimab was administered to patients every 2 weeks at six dose levels: 0.01, 0.1, 0.3, 1.5, 3 and 10 mg/kg. Peripheral TCRbeta sequencing aimed to test whether ivuxolimab altered TCR sequence diversity and caused clonal T-cell expansion. The paper reports the monotherapy dose-escalation portion (N of about 50 patients) of the phase I ivuxolimab trial. Of the roughly 52 dose-escalation patients, hepatocellular carcinoma was present in around 20, melanoma in some 15, renal cell carcinoma in 9 and head and neck cancer in 9. The dose-escalation cohort was approximately 83% male with a mean age of about 54 years, ranging from roughly 23 to 85.

The trial excluded patients who had a history of autoimmune disease or were on systemic immunosuppression. Peripheral blood for TCR sequencing was drawn from every dose cohort at baseline, at cycle 4 day 1 and at cycle 7 day 1. Samples were obtained from an open-label, multicenter, first-in-human phase I dose-escalation trial of ivuxolimab. Adults with locally advanced or metastatic melanoma, renal cell, hepatocellular, or head and neck squamous cell carcinoma were enrolled in the trial. CD4+ and CD8+ T cells were sorted separately from peripheral blood before TCR sequencing. V lost 4 bases and J lost 4 bases, and the count of bases not matched to a germline gene is 10. For CDR1 and CDR2, the germline V gene (reference sequence) lists SGHNT and YYREEE. The CDR3 contains 15 residues, cysteine and phenylalanine counted. The CDR3 DNA has 45 bases and is translated from base 1. For this clone: It lacks a known antigen. Within one base of it there is no much larger clone, and no base qualities were kept.

To sequence the TCRbeta CDR3 region, genomic DNA was isolated from the sorted cells. The immunoSEQ Assay was used for sequencing of TCRbeta CDR3 regions. Held by TCRdb, this immuneACCESS table contains in-frame sequences only and omits some clones. Under half of the omission traces to an unresolved V gene where checked; the cause of the rest is unknown. The sample includes nearly 50,000 clones, with roughly 81% observed a single time. The ten largest account for approximately 7.3% of the sample. What the work shows at the level of the full study, not this receptor alone: After ivuxolimab, more expanded clones were found on average in CD8+ T cells than in CD4+ T cells. Antigen specificity was not determined for the clonally expanded peripheral T cells. Low levels of normalized T-cell clonal expansion were also shown by some nonresponding patients. At doses of 0.1 to 3.0 mg/kg, clonal expansion of both CD4+ and CD8+ T cells in blood was seen between baseline and week 6. In partial responders in the 0.1-3.0 mg/kg groups, normalized peripheral clonal expansion was found to be among the lowest, especially among CD8+ T cells.

The sequenced sample was CD4+ or CD8+ T cells sorted from blood, obtained in a trial of the OX40 agonist ivuxolimab. The clonotype was recovered from an adult with an advanced solid tumor such as melanoma, head and neck, liver or kidney cancer. This chain joins TRBV5-4 to TRBJ2-7, with 8 bases matching TRBD1. The CDR3 sequence is CASSVDRASGYEQYF. The DNA sequence reads TGTGCCAGCAGCGTGGACAGGGCCTCGGGGTACGAGCAGTACTTC.